Below are 23 T cell receptor beta chains sequenced from a single sample in a study of blood T cell repertoires in COVID-19. Generated by immunoSEQ multiplex PCR, the TCRdb table keeps only in-frame clones and is missing some. The sample holds 100,000 or so clones, around 90% seen once. Sequences were obtained from peripheral blood. The receptors were gathered from a man in his 70s with acute or convalescent COVID-19.

The chain uses TRBV18 and TRBJ1-5, with 8 bases aligning to TRBD1. V was clipped by 3 bases and J by 8 bases; unmatched bases: 24. Germline CDR1 reads KGHSH; CDR2 reads LQKENI. The CDR3 extends over 20 amino acids. The CDR3 DNA sequence: TGTGCCAGCTCACCCCTTACGCCTAAATACGACAGGGGATTAAGGGAGCCCCAGCATTTT. Its protein is CASSPLTPKYDRGLREPQHF.

The V call is TRBV11-2, the J call TRBJ1-1, with D maybe TRBD1 (5 bases). Trimming stripped 5 bases from V and 7 bases from J, with 11 bases between. Germline V CDR1 and CDR2: SGHAT, FQNNGV. The CDR3 totals 12 residues. This CDR3 is CASSPTTVEAFF. Here the CDR3 DNA reads TGTGCCAGCAGCCCAACGACAGTTGAAGCTTTCTTT.

The chain joins TRBV5-1 to TRBJ1-2; D is unclear. The CDR3 runs to 13 residues. The V gene's germline CDR1 is SGHRS and CDR2 YFSETQ. V shed 0 bases and J shed 7 bases, with 10 bases lying between them. CDR3 nucleotides: TGCGCCAGCAGCTTGGCTGGGGAGGGTGGCTACACCTTC. This codes for CASSLAGEGGYTF.

J is TRBJ2-7 and V is TRBV28, with D possibly TRBD2 on 5 matching bases. This CDR3 region has 14 residues. Trimming shortened V by 5 bases and J by 3 bases, and 14 bases separated the two germline ends. The germline CDR1 and CDR2 sequences are MDHEN and SYDVKM. DNA of the CDR3: TGTGCCAGCAGTGGTCCGGGATCGTACTACGAGCAGTACTTC. Its translation is CASSGPGSYYEQYF.

The J gene is TRBJ1-1, the V gene TRBV4-1; 11 nucleotides align to TRBD1. Trimming at V came to 4 bases and at J to 5 bases, leaving 12 bases not matched to a gene. Per germline, CDR1 MGHRA and CDR2 YSYEKL. CDR3 size: 17 residues. Here the CDR3 DNA reads TGCGCCAGCAGCCTAACCGGGACAGGGGGAAGATTGACTGAAGCTTTCTTT. Amino acids: CASSLTGTGGRLTEAFF.

The gene calls are TRBV15 and TRBJ1-6; 7 nucleotides match TRBD1. Trimming cost V 3 bases and J 7 bases; bases outside gene matches: 12. Germline loops: CDR1 LNHNV, CDR2 YYDKDF (reference sequence). The CDR3 has 17 amino acids. The DNA for the CDR3 is TGTGCCACCAGCAGGAGGAGACAGGGAACGCTAAATTCACCCCTCCACTTT. This sequence encodes CATSRRRQGTLNSPLHF.

CDR3 sequence reads: CASSPGINQPQHF. The CDR3, as DNA: TGTGCCAGCAGCCCAGGAATCAATCAGCCCCAGCATTTT. The gene calls are TRBV5-6 and TRBJ1-5; D is unclear. The CDR3 has 13 amino acids. CDR1 and CDR2 (germline): SGHDT, YYEEEE. Trimming took 4 bases from V and 3 from J, leaving 8 bases between them.

V gene TRBV12-3 or TRBV12-4 combines with J gene TRBJ2-2; D call uncertain. V was trimmed by 6 bases and J by 3 bases, leaving 5 bases between them. This CDR3 is built from 12 residues. In DNA, the CDR3 is TGTGCCAGCAGACAATACACCGGGGAGCTGTTTTTT. It yields the protein CASRQYTGELFF.

V is TRBV5-1 and J is TRBJ1-4, with 7 bases identical to TRBD1. Germline CDR1 reads SGHRS; CDR2 reads YFSETQ. V dropped 5 bases and J dropped 8; count of bases not matched to a gene: 9. The CDR3 loop spans 14 amino acids. Here the CDR3 reads CASRGGPTGEKLFF. In nucleotides, the CDR3 is TGCGCCAGCAGAGGGGGCCCCACCGGGGAAAAACTGTTTTTT.

The rearrangement uses TRBV18 and TRBJ1-6; D unresolved. With 2 bases removed from V and 6 bases from J, the gap between germline ends came to 8 bases. Germline assignment: CDR1 KGHSH and CDR2 LQKENI. CDR3 length equals 14 residues. In DNA, the CDR3 is TGTGCCAGCTCACCATTCAGACTTAATTCACCCCTCCACTTT. It specifies CASSPFRLNSPLHF.

This chain connects TRBV5-4 to TRBJ1-5; no reliable D call. The CDR3 length is 13 residues. Germline loops: CDR1 SGHNT, CDR2 YYREEE (reference sequence). Deletions cut 0 bases from V and 7 bases from J, with 8 bases between. Here the CDR3 reads CASSLGGEQPQHF. Here the CDR3 DNA reads TGTGCCAGCAGCTTGGGCGGTGAGCAGCCCCAGCATTTT.

This chain joins TRBV3-1 (or the pseudogene TRBV3-2) and TRBJ1-2; a weak D match, TRBD1 (6 bases). There are 14 residues in the CDR3. Germline CDR1 reads LGHDT; CDR2 reads YNNKEL (reference sequence). The V end lost 1 base, the J end lost 8 bases, and 14 bases lay between the germline ends. CDR3 protein: CASSQGGGAGGYTF. The CDR3, as DNA: TGTGCCAGCAGCCAAGGTGGGGGGGCAGGAGGCTACACCTTC.

The chain recombines TRBV16 with TRBJ2-1; weak D call: TRBD1 (6 bases). Germline lookup yields CDR1 KGHSY and CDR2 FQNENV. This CDR3 contains 14 residues. V was trimmed by 6 bases and J by 6 bases, leaving 15 bases between them. CDR3 residues: CASSLSGVPNEQFF. In DNA, the CDR3 is TGTGCCAGCAGTCTTTCAGGGGTCCCCAATGAGCAGTTCTTC.

V gene TRBV7-2 combines with J gene TRBJ2-5; D uncertain. CDR1 is SGHTA and CDR2 is FQGNSA in the germline V gene. The V gene lost 2 bases and the J gene lost 3 bases, with 13 bases spanning the gap. The CDR3 sequence is 15 residues long. For the CDR3, the DNA is TGTGCCAGCAGCTTAAATACTTACGTAAAAGAGACCCAGTACTTC. This gives the protein CASSLNTYVKETQYF.

This clone was found a few times. The J gene is TRBJ2-1, the V gene TRBV5-6, with D possibly TRBD2 on 5 matching bases. Germline V gene data show CDR1 as SGHDT and CDR2 as YYEEEE. This CDR3 has 14 amino acids. V was pared by 6 bases and J by 1 base, with 11 bases between. Here the CDR3 reads CASTYGDSYNEQFF. CDR3 nucleotides: TGTGCCAGCACCTACGGGGATTCCTACAATGAGCAGTTCTTC.

The chain joins TRBV3-1 (or the pseudogene TRBV3-2) to TRBJ1-4; no clear D. V lost 1 base, J lost 4 bases, and 10 bases lay in between. The germline CDR1 and CDR2 sequences are LGHDT and YNNKEL (reference sequence). The CDR3 runs 15 residues. CDR3: CASSQGGALNEKLFF. CDR3 coding DNA: TGTGCCAGCAGCCAAGGAGGAGCCCTTAATGAAAAACTGTTTTTT.

The rearrangement uses TRBV3-1 (or the pseudogene TRBV3-2) and TRBJ1-1; 7 bases are a match to TRBD1. The junction had 11 bases not matched to a gene; V was cut back by 4 bases and J by 6 bases. This CDR3 has 15 residues. CDR1 LGHDT and CDR2 YNNKEL come from the germline V gene (reference sequence). The CDR3 DNA reads as TGTGCCAGCAGCCCTCCGCTGGGACAGAGACCTGAAGCTTTCTTT. The encoded protein is CASSPPLGQRPEAFF.

The chain joins TRBV5-1 to TRBJ2-5; TRBD1 agrees at 7 bases. Germline V CDR1 and CDR2: SGHRS, YFSETQ. The J segment lost 3 bases and the V segment lost 3 bases, leaving 8 bases of the junction unmatched. The CDR3 is 15 residues long. The CDR3 DNA reads as TGCGCCAGCAGCTGGGTGGGACAGTGGGAAGAGACCCAGTACTTC. Protein product: CASSWVGQWEETQYF.

The chain has TRBV5-4 and TRBJ2-1; 14 positions match TRBD2. V was pared by 4 bases and J by 4 bases, with 7 bases of the junction left unmatched. This CDR3 contains 17 residues. Germline V CDR1 and CDR2: SGHNT, YYREEE (reference sequence). The CDR3 loop is CASSPGLAGAFYNEQFF. The CDR3 region has the DNA TGTGCCAGCAGCCCGGGACTAGCGGGAGCTTTTTACAATGAGCAGTTCTTC.

This clone was detected once. The genes are TRBV28 and TRBJ2-7; 7 positions agree with TRBD1. CDR1 and CDR2 from the germline V gene are MDHEN and SYDVKM. V gave up 6 bases and J gave up 2 bases; unmatched junction bases: 4. CDR3 length: 13 residues. In DNA form, the CDR3 reads TGTGCCAGCAGAGGGGGACAGACCTACGAGCAGTACTTC. Protein product: CASRGGQTYEQYF.

J is TRBJ1-1 and V is TRBV19; TRBD1 matches at 7 bases. The CDR3 extends over 14 amino acids. Germline V gene data show CDR1 as LNHDA and CDR2 as SQIVND (reference sequence). J lost 3 bases, V lost 6 bases, and 7 bases had no gene match. CDR3 DNA: TGTGCCAGTAGAACCGGGACAGCTTACACTGAAGCTTTCTTT. It yields the protein CASRTGTAYTEAFF.

The chain carries TRBV16 and TRBJ1-1, with D possibly TRBD1 on 5 matching bases. V lost 0 bases to trimming and J lost 10 bases, with 12 bases between them. Germline CDR1 is KGHSY and CDR2 is FQNENV. The CDR3 loop spans 13 amino acids. This CDR3 reads CASSQSIGGGAFF. The CDR3, as DNA: TGTGCCAGCAGCCAATCGATCGGGGGGGGAGCTTTCTTT.

The table lists this clone with a few counts. This chain's CDR3 is CASSKGQDGTEAFF. In DNA form, the CDR3 reads TGTGCCAGTAGTAAGGGACAGGACGGCACTGAAGCTTTCTTT. The V gene is TRBV19, the J gene TRBJ1-1; TRBD1 agrees at 8 bases. The V gene's germline CDR1 is LNHDA and CDR2 SQIVND (reference sequence). The CDR3 totals 14 residues. The V and J ends lost 4 bases and 4 bases, in that order; junction bases with no gene match: 5.